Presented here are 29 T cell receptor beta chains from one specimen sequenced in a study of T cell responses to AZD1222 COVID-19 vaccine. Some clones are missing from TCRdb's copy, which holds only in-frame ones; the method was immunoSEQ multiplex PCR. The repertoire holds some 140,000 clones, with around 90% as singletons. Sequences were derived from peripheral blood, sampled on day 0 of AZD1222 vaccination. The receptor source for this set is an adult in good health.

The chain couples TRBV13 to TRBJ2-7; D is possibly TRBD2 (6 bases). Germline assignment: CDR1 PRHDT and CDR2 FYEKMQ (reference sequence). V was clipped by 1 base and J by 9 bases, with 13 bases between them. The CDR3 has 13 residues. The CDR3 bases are TGTGCCAGCAGCTTAGCGGGAGATGTTGTGCAGTACTTC. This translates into CASSLAGDVVQYF.

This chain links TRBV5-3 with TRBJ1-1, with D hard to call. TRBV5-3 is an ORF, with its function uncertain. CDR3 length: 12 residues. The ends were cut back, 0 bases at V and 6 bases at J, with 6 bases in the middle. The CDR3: CARSLVKPEAFF. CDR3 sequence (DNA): TGTGCCAGAAGCTTGGTAAAGCCTGAAGCTTTCTTT.

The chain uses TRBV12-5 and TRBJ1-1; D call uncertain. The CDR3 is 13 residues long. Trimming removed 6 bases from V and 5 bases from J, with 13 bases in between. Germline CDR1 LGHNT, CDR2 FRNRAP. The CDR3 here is CASGPQSGTEAFF. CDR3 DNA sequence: TGTGCTAGTGGCCCTCAGTCGGGGACTGAAGCTTTCTTT.

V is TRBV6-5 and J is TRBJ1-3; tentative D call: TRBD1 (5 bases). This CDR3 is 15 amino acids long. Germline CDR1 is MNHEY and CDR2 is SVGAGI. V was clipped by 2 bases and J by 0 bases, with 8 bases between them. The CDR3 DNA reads TGTGCCAGCAGTTACGACAGTAGCTCTGGAAACACCATATATTTT. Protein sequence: CASSYDSSSGNTIYF.

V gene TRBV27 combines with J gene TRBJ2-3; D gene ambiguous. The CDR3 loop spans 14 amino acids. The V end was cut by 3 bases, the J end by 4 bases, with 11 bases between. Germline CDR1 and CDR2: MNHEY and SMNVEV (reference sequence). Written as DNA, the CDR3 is TGTGCCAGCAGTTTGGCCAGGAGTGCAGATACGCAGTATTTT. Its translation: CASSLARSADTQYF.

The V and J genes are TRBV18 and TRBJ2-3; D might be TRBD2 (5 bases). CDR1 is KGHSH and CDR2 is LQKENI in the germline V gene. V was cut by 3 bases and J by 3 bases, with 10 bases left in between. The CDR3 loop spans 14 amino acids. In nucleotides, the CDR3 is TGTGCCAGCTCACCGGGGTCGGGGACAGATACGCAGTATTTT. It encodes CASSPGSGTDTQYF.

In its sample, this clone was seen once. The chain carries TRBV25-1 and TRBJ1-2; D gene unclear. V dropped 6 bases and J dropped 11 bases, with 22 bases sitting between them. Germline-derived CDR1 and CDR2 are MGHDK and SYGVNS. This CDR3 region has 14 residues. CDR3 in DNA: TGTGCCAGCAGCGGAGGGTCCGTTGGGGAAAGGTACACCTTC. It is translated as CASSGGSVGERYTF.

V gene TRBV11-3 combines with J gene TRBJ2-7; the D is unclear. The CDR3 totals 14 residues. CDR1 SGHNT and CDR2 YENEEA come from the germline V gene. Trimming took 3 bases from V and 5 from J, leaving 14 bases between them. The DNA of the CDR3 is TGTGCCAGCAGCTTCAATCGATTGGCGGACGAGCAGTACTTC. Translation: CASSFNRLADEQYF.

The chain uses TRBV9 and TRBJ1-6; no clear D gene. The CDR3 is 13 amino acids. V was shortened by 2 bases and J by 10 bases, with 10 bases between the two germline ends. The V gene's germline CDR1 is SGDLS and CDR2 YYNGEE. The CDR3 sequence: CASSVGGYSPLHF. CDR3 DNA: TGTGCCAGCAGCGTGGGAGGGTACTCACCCCTCCACTTT.

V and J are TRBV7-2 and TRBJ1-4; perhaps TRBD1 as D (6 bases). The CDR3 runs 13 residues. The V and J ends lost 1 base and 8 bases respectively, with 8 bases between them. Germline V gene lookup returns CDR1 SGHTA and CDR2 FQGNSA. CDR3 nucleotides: TGTGCCAGCAGCTTAGACCAGGGGGAAAAACTGTTTTTT. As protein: CASSLDQGEKLFF.

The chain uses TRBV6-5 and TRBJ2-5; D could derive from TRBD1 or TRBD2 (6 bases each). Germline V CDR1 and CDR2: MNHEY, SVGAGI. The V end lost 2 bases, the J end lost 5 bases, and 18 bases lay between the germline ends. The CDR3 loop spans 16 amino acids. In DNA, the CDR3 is TGTGCCAGCAGTTACGGTCAAGGGGGGTGGGGTGAGACCCAGTACTTC. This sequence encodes CASSYGQGGWGETQYF.

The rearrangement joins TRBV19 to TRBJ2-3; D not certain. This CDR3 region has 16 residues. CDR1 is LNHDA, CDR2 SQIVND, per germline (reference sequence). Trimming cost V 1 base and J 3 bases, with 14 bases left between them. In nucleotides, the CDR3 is TGTGCCAGTAGTATAGGTTCTGGGGTATCGACAGATACGCAGTATTTT. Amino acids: CASSIGSGVSTDTQYF.

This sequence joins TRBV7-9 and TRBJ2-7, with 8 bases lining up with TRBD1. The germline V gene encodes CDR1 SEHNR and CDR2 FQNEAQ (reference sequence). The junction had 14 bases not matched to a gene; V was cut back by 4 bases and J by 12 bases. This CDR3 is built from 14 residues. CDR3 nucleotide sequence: TGTGCCAGCAGCTCGGACGGGGACAGGCCCTCCCCGTACTTC. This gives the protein CASSSDGDRPSPYF.

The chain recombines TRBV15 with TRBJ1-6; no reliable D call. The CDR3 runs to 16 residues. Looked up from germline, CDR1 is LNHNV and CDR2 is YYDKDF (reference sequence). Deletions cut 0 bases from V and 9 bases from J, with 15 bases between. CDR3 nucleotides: TGTGCCACCAGCAGAGATTTCGGAGATCCCGGTTCACCCCTCCACTTT. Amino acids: CATSRDFGDPGSPLHF.

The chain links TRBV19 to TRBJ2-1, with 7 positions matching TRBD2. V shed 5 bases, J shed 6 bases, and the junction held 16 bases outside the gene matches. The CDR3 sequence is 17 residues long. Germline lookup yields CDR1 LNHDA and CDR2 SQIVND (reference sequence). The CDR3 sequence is CASSGRFWGGAVNEQFF. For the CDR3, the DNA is TGTGCCAGTAGTGGTAGATTCTGGGGAGGGGCTGTCAATGAGCAGTTCTTC.

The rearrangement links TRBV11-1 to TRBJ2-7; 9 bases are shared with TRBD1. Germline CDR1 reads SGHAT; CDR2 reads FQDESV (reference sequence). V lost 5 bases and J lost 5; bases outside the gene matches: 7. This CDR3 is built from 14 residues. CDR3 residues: CASSLRDRVNEQYF. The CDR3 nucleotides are TGTGCCAGCAGCCTAAGGGACAGGGTAAACGAGCAGTACTTC.

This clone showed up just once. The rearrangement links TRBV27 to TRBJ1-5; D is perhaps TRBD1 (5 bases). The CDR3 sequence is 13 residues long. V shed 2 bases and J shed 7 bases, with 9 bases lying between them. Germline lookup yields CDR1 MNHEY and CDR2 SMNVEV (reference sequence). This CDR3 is CASSLGRGQPQHF. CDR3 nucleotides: TGTGCCAGCAGTTTAGGGAGGGGCCAGCCCCAGCATTTT.

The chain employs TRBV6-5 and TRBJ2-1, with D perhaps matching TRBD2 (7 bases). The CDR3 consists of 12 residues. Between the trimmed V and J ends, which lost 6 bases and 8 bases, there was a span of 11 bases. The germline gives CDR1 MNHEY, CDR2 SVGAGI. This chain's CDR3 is CASRRGADEQFF. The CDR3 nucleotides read TGTGCCAGCAGACGGGGGGCGGATGAGCAGTTCTTC.

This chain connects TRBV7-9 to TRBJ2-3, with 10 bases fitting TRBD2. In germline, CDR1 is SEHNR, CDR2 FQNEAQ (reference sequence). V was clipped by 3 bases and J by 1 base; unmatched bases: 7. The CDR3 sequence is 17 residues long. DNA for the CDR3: TGTGCCAGCAGCTTGCCCCCTAGCGGGGGACGCACAGATACGCAGTATTTT. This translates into CASSLPPSGGRTDTQYF.

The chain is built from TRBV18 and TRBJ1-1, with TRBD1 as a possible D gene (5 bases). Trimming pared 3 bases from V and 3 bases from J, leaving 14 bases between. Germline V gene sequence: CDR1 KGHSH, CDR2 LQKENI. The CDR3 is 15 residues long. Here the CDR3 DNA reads TGTGCCAGCTCACCCCCCCGAATGGGGGACACTGAAGCTTTCTTT. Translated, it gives CASSPPRMGDTEAFF.

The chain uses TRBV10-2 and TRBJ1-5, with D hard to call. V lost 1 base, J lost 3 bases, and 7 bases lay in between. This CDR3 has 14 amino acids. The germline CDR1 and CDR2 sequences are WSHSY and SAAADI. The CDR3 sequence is CASSEWSTNQPQHF. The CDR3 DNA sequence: TGCGCCAGCAGTGAGTGGTCTACCAATCAGCCCCAGCATTTT.

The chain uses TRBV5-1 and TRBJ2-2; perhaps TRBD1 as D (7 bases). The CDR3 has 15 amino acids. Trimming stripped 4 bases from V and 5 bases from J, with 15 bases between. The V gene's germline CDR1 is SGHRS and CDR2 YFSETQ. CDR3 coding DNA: TGCGCCAGCAGCGATGGCAGGGGGGTGACCGGGGAGCTGTTTTTT. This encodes CASSDGRGVTGELFF.

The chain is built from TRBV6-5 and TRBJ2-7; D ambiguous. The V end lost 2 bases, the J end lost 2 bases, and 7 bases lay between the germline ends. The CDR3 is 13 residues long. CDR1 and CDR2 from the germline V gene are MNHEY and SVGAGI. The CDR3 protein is CASSYGLAYEQYF. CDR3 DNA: TGTGCCAGCAGTTACGGGCTGGCCTACGAGCAGTACTTC.

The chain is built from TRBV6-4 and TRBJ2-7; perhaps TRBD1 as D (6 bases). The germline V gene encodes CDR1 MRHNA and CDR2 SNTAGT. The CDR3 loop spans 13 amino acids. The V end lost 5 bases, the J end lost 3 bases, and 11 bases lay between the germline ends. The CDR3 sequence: CASSPEGGYEQYF. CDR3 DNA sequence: TGTGCCAGCAGTCCAGAAGGGGGCTACGAGCAGTACTTC.

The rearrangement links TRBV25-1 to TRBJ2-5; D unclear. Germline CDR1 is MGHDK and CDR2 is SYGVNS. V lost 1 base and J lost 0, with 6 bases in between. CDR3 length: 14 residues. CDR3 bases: TGTGCCAGCAGTGAATCCCACAACCAAGAGACCCAGTACTTC. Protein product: CASSESHNQETQYF.

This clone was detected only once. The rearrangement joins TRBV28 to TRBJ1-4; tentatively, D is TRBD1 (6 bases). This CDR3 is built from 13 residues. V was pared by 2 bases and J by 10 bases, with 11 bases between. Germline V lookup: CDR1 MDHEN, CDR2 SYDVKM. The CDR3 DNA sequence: TGTGCCAGCAGTTTAGAGGGGGGTGGAAAACTGTTTTTT. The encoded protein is CASSLEGGGKLFF.

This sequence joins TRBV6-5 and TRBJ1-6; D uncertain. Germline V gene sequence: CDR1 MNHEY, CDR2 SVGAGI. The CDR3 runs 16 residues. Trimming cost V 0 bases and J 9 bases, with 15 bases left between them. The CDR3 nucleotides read TGTGCCAGCAGTTACTCCCCGGCCCGGGGTGGTTCACCCCTCCACTTT. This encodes CASSYSPARGGSPLHF.

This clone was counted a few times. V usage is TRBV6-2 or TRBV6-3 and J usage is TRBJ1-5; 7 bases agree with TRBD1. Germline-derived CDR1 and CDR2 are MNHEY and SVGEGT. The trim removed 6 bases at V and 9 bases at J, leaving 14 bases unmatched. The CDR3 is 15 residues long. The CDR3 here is CASSLRGSAPLPQHF. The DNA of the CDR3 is TGTGCCAGCAGCCTCAGGGGGTCAGCCCCGCTGCCCCAGCATTTT.

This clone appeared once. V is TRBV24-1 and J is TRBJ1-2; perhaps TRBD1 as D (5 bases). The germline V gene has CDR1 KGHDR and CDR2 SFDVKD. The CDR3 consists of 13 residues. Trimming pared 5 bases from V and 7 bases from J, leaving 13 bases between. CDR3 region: CATSARQGSGYTF. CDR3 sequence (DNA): TGTGCCACCAGTGCCCGGCAGGGTTCTGGCTACACCTTC.